This T cell receptor beta chain was profiled in a study of PD-1 blockade in classical Hodgkin lymphoma. Time point noted: newly diagnosed, previously untreated cHL patient sample. Negative selection with magnetic separation was used to purify CD4+ T cells from thawed PBMCs. The authors used newly diagnosed, untreated classical Hodgkin lymphoma PBMCs as comparison. Study-level results: No one has yet defined what causes the repertoire differences, which may be disease activity or prior therapy. Reports indicated that newly diagnosed patients had lower baseline TCR diversity than healthy donors did.

Measured with immunoSEQ multiplex PCR; TCRdb has only the in-frame clones, and not every one. The top ten clones hold around 1.3% of a sample with under 40,000 clones, roughly nine tenths of them seen once. Notes on this clone: Its target is not known.

The CDR3 is 14 amino acids. Trimming cost V 2 bases and J 0 bases, with 7 bases left between them. Germline CDR1 and CDR2: MDHEN and SYDVKM. The genes are TRBV28 and TRBJ1-1; tentative D call: TRBD1 (5 bases). Sample: CD4+ T cells from blood. This clonotype was sampled from a human donor with classical Hodgkin lymphoma. The CDR3 region has the DNA TGTGCCAGCAGTTTAGGGACCCTGAACACTGAAGCTTTCTTT. Translating it yields CASSLGTLNTEAFF.